These 21 T cell receptor beta chains were sequenced from one sample in a study of low-dose radiotherapy and immunotherapy resistance in tumors (dated by TCRdb to 2022 to 2024). The label giving this sample's time point can be read as: after trial treatment. The label giving this sample's treatment or condition can be read as: LDRT plus nivolumab, ipilimumab, low-dose cyclophosphamide and aspirin (RACIN trial). The run used an Illumina HiSeq 2500. First-strand cDNA was synthesized using Superscript III and a set of TRAV- and TRBV-specific primers, so that both TCRalpha and TCRbeta chains were covered. TCRs were amplified with Phusion for around 20 PCR cycles, with a constant-region primer paired with the adapter attached to the V primers. TCRdb reanalyzed the raw reads on its own, using fastp at Q25 for trimming and MiXCR for clone calling, and kept in-frame beta chains. CDR3 protein duplicates are merged, each entry listing the most common genes and DNA. The sample records tens of thousands of distinct CDR3 sequences, roughly 19% of which are singletons. The ten largest clonotypes hold over 10% of the sample.

This material consisted of PBMCs, taken after low-dose radiotherapy plus immunotherapy. All receptors come from a female donor with ovarian cancer.

Many counts were recorded for this clonotype. This rearrangement joins TRBV19 to TRBJ2-3; no definite D call. Trimming left V 1 base short and J 7 bases short, with 9 bases between. Germline V gene sequence: CDR1 LNHDA, CDR2 SQIVND (reference sequence). The CDR3 length is 13 residues. CDR3 coding DNA: TGTGCCAGTAGTATAGCTCCCTATTATACGCAGTATTTT. It is translated as CASSIAPYYTQYF.

This clonotype was seen at least ten times. This rearrangement joins TRBV6-2 or TRBV6-3 to TRBJ1-5; D is unresolved. The CDR3 extends over 15 amino acids. V lost 1 base, J lost 0 bases, and 7 bases lay in between. Germline CDR1 is MNHEY and CDR2 is SVGEGT. CDR3 bases: TGTGCCAGCAGTTACTACGGTTATAGCAATCAGCCCCAGCATTTT. It codes for CASSYYGYSNQPQHF.

This clonotype occurred many times. The gene calls are TRBV5-5 and TRBJ1-5; D not certain. Germline CDR1 and CDR2: SGHKS and YYEKEE (reference sequence). The CDR3 totals 14 residues. With 4 bases removed from V and 4 bases from J, the gap between germline ends came to 12 bases. The CDR3 loop reads CASSPSTGNQPQHF. The CDR3 DNA reads as TGTGCCAGCAGCCCTTCAACGGGTAATCAGCCCCAGCATTTT.

This clonotype was seen repeatedly, ten times or more. The chain couples TRBV7-8 to TRBJ1-1; D remains ambiguous. The CDR3 runs to 14 residues. The germline V gene encodes CDR1 SGHVS and CDR2 FQNEAQ. Trimming removed 2 bases from V and 3 bases from J, with 10 bases in between. CDR3 DNA sequence: TGTGCCAGCAGCTTATTGAGTGCGGACACTGAAGCTTTCTTT. Its protein product is CASSLLSADTEAFF.

This clonotype was counted at least ten times. The chain links TRBV27 to TRBJ1-2; D not resolved. Trimming stripped 1 base from V and 7 bases from J, with 13 bases between. Germline lookup yields CDR1 MNHEY and CDR2 SMNVEV (reference sequence). The CDR3 runs 14 residues. CDR3 DNA: TGTGCCAGCAGTTTATATCTCTCGGGTCCTGGCTACACCTTC. It yields the protein CASSLYLSGPGYTF.

In this sample, this clonotype turned up a few times. This chain links TRBV6-1 with TRBJ1-2; 11 bases are shared with TRBD1. This CDR3 comprises 15 residues. The V gene end was trimmed by 6 bases and the J gene end by 5 bases; junction bases not matched to a gene: 8. Germline V gene data show CDR1 as MNHNS and CDR2 as SASEGT. CDR3: CASRPRTGGAYGYTF. The CDR3, as DNA: TGTGCCAGCAGACCTCGGACAGGGGGCGCATATGGCTACACCTTC.

As for this clonotype: The likely explanation is a read error, given a far larger clone one base away. This sequence joins TRBV6-2 or TRBV6-3 and TRBJ2-1; either TRBD1 or TRBD2 may fit D (5 bases each). V lost 4 bases and J lost 10, with 17 bases in between. Germline CDR1 MNHEY, CDR2 SVGEGT. The CDR3 sequence is 14 residues long. The CDR3 DNA reads as TGTGCCAGCAGTTCGCGGGTCCTCGGGGACGAGCAGTTCTTC. Translating it yields CASSSRVLGDEQFF.

This clonotype was counted many times. The CDR3 DNA follows: TGTGCCAGCAGTTTCCCCTCCACAGCCTACTACAATGAGCAGTTCTTC. Its protein is CASSFPSTAYYNEQFF. The chain couples TRBV12-3 or TRBV12-4 to TRBJ2-1; D uncertain. V dropped 3 bases and J dropped 3 bases, with 15 bases sitting between them. This CDR3 contains 16 residues.

This clonotype has ten or more counts. V and J are TRBV5-6 and TRBJ2-7; no definite D call. The V gene lost 1 base and the J gene lost 3 bases, with 5 bases spanning the gap. The CDR3 is 12 residues long. CDR1 is SGHDT and CDR2 is YYEEEE in the germline V gene. Here the CDR3 DNA reads TGTGCCAGCAGCTTGTCCTACTACGAGCAGTACTTC. Protein: CASSLSYYEQYF.

The chain uses TRBV29-1 and TRBJ2-1, with 11 bases identical to TRBD2. In germline, CDR1 is SQVTM, CDR2 ANQGSEA. Trimming cost V 7 bases and J 2 bases; bases outside gene matches: 4. The CDR3 covers 14 residues. The CDR3 reads CSAGTSGTYNEQFF. CDR3 DNA: TGCAGCGCCGGGACTAGCGGTACCTACAATGAGCAGTTCTTC.

This chain links TRBV5-1 with TRBJ1-2; D possibly corresponds to TRBD1 (5 bases). Germline V gene data show CDR1 as SGHRS and CDR2 as YFSETQ. CDR3 length: 16 amino acids. V was pared by 0 bases and J by 2 bases, with 14 bases between. CDR3 in amino acids: CASSLAGLEGNYGYTF. CDR3 sequence (DNA): TGCGCCAGCAGCTTGGCGGGACTTGAGGGGAACTATGGCTACACCTTC.

The chain has TRBV28 and TRBJ2-7; D may be TRBD2 (6 bases). The V gene lost 6 bases and the J gene lost 1 base, with 13 bases spanning the gap. The germline gives CDR1 MDHEN, CDR2 SYDVKM. This CDR3 region has 14 residues. The CDR3 protein is CASRQSGVSYEQYF. The CDR3 coding sequence is TGTGCCAGCAGGCAGTCGGGGGTTTCCTACGAGCAGTACTTC.

This clonotype was seen repeatedly, ten times or more. This chain connects TRBV28 to TRBJ2-1; the D gene is possibly TRBD1 (5 bases). CDR1 and CDR2 (germline): MDHEN, SYDVKM. CDR3 length equals 13 residues. Trimming took off 7 bases at V and 2 bases at J, with 9 bases between the two ends. CDR3 sequence: CASTGSAYNEQFF. The CDR3 DNA reads as TGTGCCAGCACAGGGTCTGCCTACAATGAGCAGTTCTTC.

A single count supports this clonotype. A far larger clone is one base from this, pointing to a likely read error. V usage is TRBV5-3 and J usage is TRBJ2-1; a weak D match, TRBD2 (6 bases). TRBV5-3 is an ORF; its function is uncertain. The CDR3 runs to 13 residues. The CDR3 DNA sequence: TGCGCCAGCAGCTTGGTGTACGGGAGCGAGCAGTTCTTC. This translates into CASSLVYGSEQFF.

The V and J genes are TRBV19 and TRBJ2-1; TRBD2 might be the D (6 bases). CDR3 length: 14 residues. CDR1 LNHDA and CDR2 SQIVND come from the germline V gene (reference sequence). The V and J ends lost 6 bases and 3 bases respectively, with 12 bases between them. CDR3 in amino acids: CASRVAGFYNEQFF. The CDR3 DNA reads TGTGCCAGTAGGGTCGCGGGATTCTACAATGAGCAGTTCTTC.

This clonotype was seen ten or more times. The rearrangement uses TRBV24-1 and TRBJ1-1, with D tentatively TRBD1 (5 bases). This CDR3 contains 13 residues. V lost 6 bases and J lost 5, with 12 bases in between. CDR1 KGHDR and CDR2 SFDVKD come from the germline V gene. The CDR3 reads CATSTGGGTEAFF. The CDR3 nucleotides are TGTGCCACCAGTACCGGGGGAGGTACTGAAGCTTTCTTT.

Many counts were recorded for this clonotype. This chain uses TRBV30 with TRBJ2-7; D is perhaps TRBD2 (5 bases). V was trimmed by 1 base and J by 4 bases, leaving 14 bases between them. Germline V gene sequence: CDR1 GTSNPN, CDR2 SVGIG (reference sequence). The CDR3 is 14 residues long. This CDR3 reads CAWSAGGSIYEQYF. The CDR3 DNA reads as TGTGCCTGGAGTGCGGGTGGGAGTATTTACGAGCAGTACTTC. Filled out from reference TRBV30 and TRBJ2-7, the complete variable domain reads SQTIHQWPATLVQPVGSPLSLECTVEGTSNPNLYWYRQAAGRGLQLLFYSVGIGQISSEVPQNLSASRPQDRQFILSSKKLLLSDSGFYLCAWSAGGSIYEQYFGPGTRLTVT.

This clonotype was found many times. The chain recombines TRBV7-2 with TRBJ2-7, with D possibly matching TRBD2 (6 bases). This CDR3 spans 13 amino acids. V dropped 0 bases and J dropped 6 bases, with 9 bases sitting between them. CDR1 and CDR2 from the germline V gene are SGHTA and FQGNSA. DNA for the CDR3: TGTGCCAGCAGCTTAGCGACTAGTTCCGAGCAGTACTTC. This sequence encodes CASSLATSSEQYF.

In this sample, this clonotype turned up many times. The chain combines TRBV7-2 with TRBJ2-3; possible D gene TRBD1, 6 bases. V lost 5 bases and J 2 bases, leaving 14 bases between the germline ends. CDR3 length equals 15 residues. From germline, CDR1 is SGHTA and CDR2 FQGNSA. The CDR3 DNA reads as TGTGCCAGCAGCGCCCGACGGGACAACACAGATACGCAGTATTTT. Translation gives CASSARRDNTDTQYF. Together with reference TRBV7-2 and TRBJ2-3, the CDR3 gives the full variable domain: GAGVSQSPSNKVTEKGKDVELRCDPISGHTALYWYRQSLGQGLEFLIYFQGNSAPDKSGLPSDRFSAERTGGSVSTLTIQRTQQEDSAVYLCASSARRDNTDTQYFGPGTRLTVL.

This clonotype was observed at least ten times. This chain connects TRBV29-1 to TRBJ2-5, with TRBD2 matching 7 bases. This CDR3 spans 14 amino acids. Trimming at V came to 4 bases and at J to 2 bases, leaving 7 bases not matched to a gene. The germline V gene encodes CDR1 SQVTM and CDR2 ANQGSEA. This chain's CDR3 is CSVARGDGQETQYF. In DNA form, the CDR3 reads TGCAGCGTTGCCCGGGGGGACGGACAAGAGACCCAGTACTTC.

Many counts were recorded for this clonotype. This chain connects TRBV20-1 to TRBJ2-1; no definite D call. V was trimmed by 5 bases and J by 2 bases, leaving 13 bases between them. Germline-derived CDR1 and CDR2 are DFQATT and SNEGSKA (reference sequence). This CDR3 is 14 amino acids long. CDR3 bases: TGCAGTGCTCCTTTTACCGACCCCTACAATGAGCAGTTCTTC. Its protein product is CSAPFTDPYNEQFF.